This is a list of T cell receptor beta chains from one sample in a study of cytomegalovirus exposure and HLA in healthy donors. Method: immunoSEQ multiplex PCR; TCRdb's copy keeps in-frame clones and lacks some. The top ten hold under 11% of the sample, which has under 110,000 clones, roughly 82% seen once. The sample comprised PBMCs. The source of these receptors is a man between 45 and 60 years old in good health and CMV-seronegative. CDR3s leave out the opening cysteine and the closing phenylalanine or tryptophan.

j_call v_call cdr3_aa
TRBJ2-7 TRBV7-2 ASSFKTSDTYEQY
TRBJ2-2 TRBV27 ASTKGQGAPGELF
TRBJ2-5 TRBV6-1 ASSGTRRPGETQY
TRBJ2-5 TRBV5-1 ASSPSQETQY
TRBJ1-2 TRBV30 AWGMGAGYT
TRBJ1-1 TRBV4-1 ASSLITGGTEAF
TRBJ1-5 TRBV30 AWSQTGGGQPQH
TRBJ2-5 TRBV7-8 ASSLGGRGETQY
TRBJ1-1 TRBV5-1 ASSLGRTGEENTEAF
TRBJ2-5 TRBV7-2 ASSRNRVETQY
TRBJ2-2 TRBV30 ASKTGGRWTGELF
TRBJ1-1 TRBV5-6 ASSLPGTGTMNTEAF
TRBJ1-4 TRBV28 ASSFRDREMF
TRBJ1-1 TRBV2 ASTKGQNTEAF
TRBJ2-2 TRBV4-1 ASSPRQNTGELF